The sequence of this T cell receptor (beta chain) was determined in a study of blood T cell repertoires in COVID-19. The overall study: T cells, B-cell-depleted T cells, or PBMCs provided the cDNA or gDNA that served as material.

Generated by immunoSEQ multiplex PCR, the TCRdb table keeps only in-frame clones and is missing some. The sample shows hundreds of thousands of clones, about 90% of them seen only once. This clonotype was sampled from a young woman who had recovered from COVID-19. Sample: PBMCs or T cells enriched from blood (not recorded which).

In nucleotides, the CDR3 is TGTGCCAGCAGCCAAGATCGCGGCCTGCGGAGGGGCTACACCTTC. It encodes CASSQDRGLRRGYTF. The chain recombines TRBV4-2 with TRBJ1-2; D remains ambiguous. V was trimmed by 0 bases and J by 8 bases, leaving 16 bases between them. The CDR3 runs to 15 residues. The germline V gene encodes CDR1 LGHNA and CDR2 YNFKEQ.